What follows are 28 T cell receptor beta chains derived from one specimen sequenced in a study of graft-versus-host responses after intestinal transplantation. These receptors' antigens are unknown. The table came from immunoSEQ multiplex PCR; TCRdb's copy has only in-frame clones and leaves some out. The sample shows roughly 81,000 clones, approximately 78% of them seen only once. Sequenced here: unstimulated CD4+ T cells sorted from spleen or lymph node cells, sampled before intestinal transplant. Receptor source: a human donor who received an intestinal transplant.

This rearrangement joins TRBV7-9 to TRBJ1-3; TRBD1 agrees at 7 bases. Looked up from germline, CDR1 is SEHNR and CDR2 is FQNEAQ (reference sequence). V lost 5 bases to trimming and J lost 5 bases; unmatched junction nucleotides: 6. The CDR3 sequence is 14 residues long. In nucleotides, the CDR3 is TGTGCCAGCAGCCACAGGGGCCTGAGAAACACCATATATTTT. It yields the protein CASSHRGLRNTIYF.

The chain uses TRBV15 and TRBJ2-7; 7 nucleotides match TRBD2. The ends lost 0 bases at V and 6 bases at J; junction bases unmatched: 2. The CDR3 runs 13 residues. Germline V gene sequence: CDR1 LNHNV, CDR2 YYDKDF (reference sequence). In DNA form, the CDR3 reads TGTGCCACCAGCAGAGAGGGACTACGCGAGCAGTACTTC. Residues: CATSREGLREQYF.

About this clone itself: The same CDR3 is also encoded by other DNA sequences in this sample. V usage is TRBV27 and J usage is TRBJ2-7; TRBD1 agrees at 11 bases. The length of the CDR3 is 15 residues. With 2 bases clipped from V and 3 bases from J, the junction kept 3 bases outside the gene matches. Per germline, CDR1 MNHEY and CDR2 SMNVEV (reference sequence). CDR3 bases: TGTGCCAGCAGTTTACGCGGGACAGGGGGCTACGAGCAGTACTTC. Translation gives CASSLRGTGGYEQYF.

To note about this clone: The junction does not match germline at one end; this may be a read error. The chain recombines TRBV19 with TRBJ1-2; TRBD1 might be the D (6 bases). The CDR3 is 14 residues long. Germline values: CDR1 LNHDA, CDR2 SQIVND (reference sequence). The CDR3 nucleotides are TGTGCGAGTAGGCGGGCCCTACAGGGATATGGCTACACCTTC. Protein sequence: CASRRALQGYGYTF. Supplemented by reference TRBV19 and TRBJ1-2, the full variable domain reads DGGITQSPKYLFRKEGQNVTLSCEQNLNHDAMYWYRQDPGQGLRLIYYSQIVNDFQKGDIAEGYSVSREKKESFPLTVTSAQKNPTAFYLCASRRALQGYGYTFGSGTRLTVV.

The chain links TRBV27 to TRBJ1-2; 7 nucleotides align to TRBD1. The CDR3 loop spans 14 amino acids. Germline values: CDR1 MNHEY, CDR2 SMNVEV (reference sequence). J lost 5 bases, V lost 3 bases, and 6 bases had no gene match. CDR3 sequence (DNA): TGTGCCAGCAGTTTCGAAGGGGGCGCGTATGGCTACACCTTC. Translated: CASSFEGGAYGYTF.

This clone came up once. The rearrangement uses TRBV2 and TRBJ2-5; TRBD2 might be the D (5 bases). The V end lost 5 bases, the J end lost 3 bases, and 13 bases lay between the germline ends. Per the germline V gene, CDR1 is SNHLY and CDR2 is FYNNEI. This CDR3 region has 14 residues. The CDR3 region is CASSHGKRKETQYF. CDR3 bases: TGTGCCAGCAGTCACGGTAAGCGGAAAGAGACCCAGTACTTC.

This chain connects TRBV19 to TRBJ1-2; 8 bases match TRBD1. CDR3 length: 15 amino acids. Germline CDR1 LNHDA, CDR2 SQIVND (reference sequence). The J segment lost 10 bases and the V segment lost 6 bases, leaving 16 bases of the junction unmatched. CDR3 sequence reads: CASSPRRTGLKVYTF. The DNA of the CDR3 is TGTGCCAGTAGCCCTAGGCGGACAGGGTTGAAAGTCTACACCTTC.

The V call is TRBV7-9, the J call TRBJ2-7; TRBD1 agrees at 8 bases. The CDR3 runs to 14 residues. CDR1 is SEHNR and CDR2 is FQNEAQ in the germline V gene (reference sequence). After removal of 5 bases from V and 6 bases from J, the junction contained 9 bases not matched to a gene. CDR3 nucleotides: TGTGCCAGCAGCCCTCCGGGACAGGCAACCGAGCAGTACTTC. Translated, it gives CASSPPGQATEQYF.

The sample holds a few counts of this clone. This chain connects TRBV7-9 to TRBJ1-5; D call uncertain. Germline V gene lookup returns CDR1 SEHNR and CDR2 FQNEAQ (reference sequence). The V end was cut by 2 bases, the J end by 2 bases, with 7 bases between. The CDR3 length is 14 residues. CDR3 in DNA: TGTGCCAGCAGCTTATCGGGTGGCAATCAGCCCCAGCATTTT. It translates to CASSLSGGNQPQHF. The full variable domain, its missing parts supplied by reference TRBV7-9 and TRBJ1-5, is DTGVSQNPRHKITKRGQNVTFRCDPISEHNRLYWYRQTLGQGPEFLTYFQNEAQLEKSRLLSDRFSAERPKGSFSTLEIQRTEQGDSAMYLCASSLSGGNQPQHFGDGTRLSIL.

CDR3 bases: TGTGCCAGCAGTGCGTTGGGCCCTAACTCCAATCAGCCCCAGCATTTT. As protein: CASSALGPNSNQPQHF. The chain joins TRBV6-1 to TRBJ1-5; no clear D. V shed 4 bases and J shed 3 bases, with 16 bases lying between them. The CDR3 is made up of 16 amino acids. Germline CDR1 and CDR2: MNHNS and SASEGT.

This rearrangement joins TRBV19 to TRBJ1-2, with 7 nucleotides matching TRBD1. The CDR3 is 16 amino acids. Germline CDR1 LNHDA, CDR2 SQIVND (reference sequence). V shed 3 bases and J 0 bases; nucleotides not matched to a gene: 7. The CDR3 DNA reads TGTGCCAGTAGTATTTACGGGACAGCTTCTAACTATGGCTACACCTTC. This sequence encodes CASSIYGTASNYGYTF.

This chain uses TRBV11-3 with TRBJ2-4; 7 nucleotides line up with TRBD2. The V and J ends lost 1 base and 7 bases, in that order; junction bases with no gene match: 10. Germline lookup yields CDR1 SGHNT and CDR2 YENEEA. The CDR3 is 16 residues long. CDR3 DNA sequence: TGTGCCAGCAGCTTAGGATTCGGGAGGCTCGGGAACATTCAGTACTTC. Amino acid sequence: CASSLGFGRLGNIQYF.

The chain employs TRBV7-4 and TRBJ1-5; a weak D match, TRBD1 (5 bases). The CDR3 loop spans 15 amino acids. In germline, CDR1 is SGHVT, CDR2 SQSDAQ. The V end lost 5 bases, the J end lost 5 bases, and 16 bases lay between the germline ends. The CDR3 reads CASSPPHRPHQPQHF. The CDR3 DNA follows: TGTGCCAGCAGCCCCCCGCACAGGCCCCATCAGCCCCAGCATTTT.

DNA for the CDR3: TGTGCCAGCAGCTGGGGGACTAAGCACTACGAGCAGTACTTC. This gives the protein CASSWGTKHYEQYF. The chain is built from TRBV5-4 and TRBJ2-7, with TRBD2 matching 7 bases. The CDR3 extends over 14 amino acids. Unmatched junction bases numbered 6, after V lost 3 bases and J lost 3 bases. Germline CDR1 and CDR2: SGHNT and YYREEE (reference sequence).

The rearrangement uses TRBV7-3 and TRBJ2-7; D perhaps matches TRBD1 (5 bases). The length of the CDR3 is 15 residues. V was shortened by 0 bases and J by 5 bases, with 14 bases between the two germline ends. Germline assignment: CDR1 SGHTA and CDR2 FQGTGA. The CDR3 loop reads CASSLTAGKGHEQYF. CDR3 bases: TGTGCCAGCAGCTTAACGGCAGGGAAGGGCCACGAGCAGTACTTC.

The chain has TRBV5-8 and TRBJ2-5; 10 positions agree with TRBD2. The CDR3 contains 14 residues. CDR1 is SGHTS and CDR2 is YDEGEE in the germline V gene. After removal of 4 bases from V and 3 bases from J, the junction contained 3 bases not matched to a gene. The CDR3 DNA sequence: TGTGCCAGCAGCCTGGGGACTAGCGAAGAGACCCAGTACTTC. The encoded protein is CASSLGTSEETQYF.

The chain couples TRBV27 to TRBJ2-3; TRBD1 aligns across 7 bases. CDR1 and CDR2 (germline): MNHEY, SMNVEV (reference sequence). The CDR3 extends over 13 amino acids. V lost 6 bases, J lost 1 base, and 1 base stayed unmatched. This CDR3 reads CASSGQGTDTQYF. The DNA for the CDR3 is TGTGCCAGCAGCGGACAGGGCACAGATACGCAGTATTTT.

V is TRBV5-1 and J is TRBJ1-1; tentatively, D is TRBD1 (6 bases). The length of the CDR3 is 14 residues. V was shortened by 0 bases and J by 2 bases, with 8 bases between the two germline ends. Germline lookup yields CDR1 SGHRS and CDR2 YFSETQ. The CDR3 reads CASSLEGVNTEAFF. DNA of the CDR3: TGCGCCAGCAGCTTGGAGGGGGTCAACACTGAAGCTTTCTTT.

This clone was detected only once. This chain uses TRBV15 with TRBJ2-5; 9 bases fit TRBD2. The length of the CDR3 is 14 residues. Germline V gene sequence: CDR1 LNHNV, CDR2 YYDKDF (reference sequence). The V and J ends lost 4 bases and 4 bases, in that order; junction bases with no gene match: 4. CDR3 residues: CATSNGLAPETQYF. CDR3 nucleotides: TGTGCCACCAGCAATGGACTAGCGCCAGAGACCCAGTACTTC.

V usage is TRBV9 and J usage is TRBJ1-1; 10 bases map to TRBD1. CDR1 and CDR2 from the germline V gene are SGDLS and YYNGEE. V was clipped by 3 bases and J by 5 bases; unmatched bases: 7. The CDR3 covers 15 residues. The CDR3 DNA sequence: TGTGCCAGCAGCGCCAGAGGACAGGGGGGGACTGAAGCTTTCTTT. Encoded protein: CASSARGQGGTEAFF. The full variable domain, with the rest looked up from reference TRBV9 and TRBJ1-1, is DSGVTQTPKHLITATGQRVTLRCSPRSGDLSVYWYQQSLDQGLQFLIQYYNGEERAKGNILERFSAQQFPDLHSELNLSSLELGDSALYFCASSARGQGGTEAFFGQGTRLTVV.

This chain connects TRBV5-1 to TRBJ2-5, with 11 nucleotides matching TRBD2. Losses at the gene ends were 4 bases for V and 1 base for J; bases not matched to a gene: 6. Germline V CDR1 and CDR2: SGHRS, YFSETQ. This CDR3 contains 16 residues. In DNA form, the CDR3 reads TGCGCCAGCAGCATGACCGGGACTAGCGGCCAAGAGACCCAGTACTTC. Its translation: CASSMTGTSGQETQYF. The full variable domain, in which reference TRBV5-1 and TRBJ2-5 provide the parts outside the CDR3, is KAGVTQTPRYLIKTRGQQVTLSCSPISGHRSVSWYQQTPGQGLQFLFEYFSETQRNKGNFPGRFSGRQFSNSRSEMNVSTLELGDSALYLCASSMTGTSGQETQYFGPGTRLLVL.

This chain uses TRBV29-1 with TRBJ2-1; 7 nucleotides align to TRBD1. With V trimmed by 8 bases and J by 6 bases, 13 bases remained unmatched. The germline CDR1 and CDR2 sequences are SQVTM and ANQGSEA. The CDR3 consists of 14 residues. The CDR3, as DNA: TGCAGCACCACAACAGACAGGGCTTTCAATGAGCAGTTCTTC. Translation: CSTTTDRAFNEQFF.

This chain connects TRBV29-1 to TRBJ2-5; TRBD1 matches at 9 bases. This CDR3 is 19 amino acids long. The germline gives CDR1 SQVTM, CDR2 ANQGSEA. CDR3 protein: CVRFSTGTGFRHVLETQYF. The CDR3 DNA reads TGCGTGAGATTCTCCACAGGGACAGGGTTCCGCCATGTGTTGGAGACCCAGTACTTC.

The chain links TRBV14 to TRBJ2-1, with TRBD2 identical over 16 bases. The junction had 7 bases not matched to a gene; V was cut back by 1 base and J by 4 bases. The CDR3 loop spans 19 amino acids. Germline V gene data show CDR1 as SGHDN and CDR2 as FVKESK. The CDR3 region has the DNA TGTGCCAGCAGCCAAGCTCCGGGACTAGCGGGGGGGTCTTACAATGAGCAGTTCTTC. Translation gives CASSQAPGLAGGSYNEQFF.

In its sample, this clone was seen a few times. This chain joins TRBV2 and TRBJ2-3; 8 bases line up with TRBD2. Germline CDR1 and CDR2: SNHLY and FYNNEI. The CDR3 totals 15 residues. With V trimmed by 4 bases and J by 3 bases, 6 bases remained unmatched. The DNA for the CDR3 is TGTGCCAGCAGTGGAAGAGCGGGAGTTACAGATACGCAGTATTTT. Its translation: CASSGRAGVTDTQYF.

The V gene is TRBV9, the J gene TRBJ2-2; 8 bases are shared with TRBD1. V trimming: 1 base; J trimming: 4 bases; junction bases outside the gene matches: 3. The germline CDR1 and CDR2 sequences are SGDLS and YYNGEE. The CDR3 spans 15 residues. This CDR3 is CASSVQGAITGELFF. In nucleotides, the CDR3 is TGTGCCAGCAGCGTACAGGGGGCTATCACCGGGGAGCTGTTTTTT. The variable domain in full, with the rest retrieved from reference TRBV9 and TRBJ2-2, is DSGVTQTPKHLITATGQRVTLRCSPRSGDLSVYWYQQSLDQGLQFLIQYYNGEERAKGNILERFSAQQFPDLHSELNLSSLELGDSALYFCASSVQGAITGELFFGEGSRLTVL.

There are a few counts of this clone. This chain links TRBV7-6 with TRBJ2-7; 8 bases are a match to TRBD1. V dropped 1 base and J dropped 3; count of bases not matched to a gene: 2. The germline gives CDR1 SGHVS, CDR2 FNYEAQ. The CDR3 is 14 residues long. CDR3 in amino acids: CASSLGTGSYEQYF. In DNA form, the CDR3 reads TGTGCCAGCAGCTTAGGGACAGGGAGCTACGAGCAGTACTTC.

The chain employs TRBV5-5 and TRBJ2-1, with 9 bases that match TRBD2. The CDR3 is made up of 15 amino acids. In germline, CDR1 is SGHKS, CDR2 YYEKEE (reference sequence). Trimming cost V 2 bases and J 7 bases; bases outside gene matches: 7. As DNA, the CDR3 is TGTGCCAGCAGCTTTTTAGCGGGAGCGGAGAATGAGCAGTTCTTC. This translates into CASSFLAGAENEQFF. Supplemented by reference TRBV5-5 and TRBJ2-1, the full variable domain reads DAGVTQSPTHLIKTRGQQVTLRCSPISGHKSVSWYQQVLGQGPQFIFQYYEKEERGRGNFPDRFSARQFPNYSSELNVNALLLGDSALYLCASSFLAGAENEQFFGPGTRLTVL.